This T cell receptor (beta chain) was obtained from a study of blood T cell repertoires in COVID-19. Study in general: The United States, Italy and Spain were the sources of the acute and convalescent COVID-19 samples. T cells, B-cell-depleted T cells, or PBMCs provided the cDNA or gDNA that served as material.

Source study methods: From reference gene primer amplification, estimates of nucleated cell counts were derived. The assay was immunoSEQ multiplex PCR, and TCRdb's table has in-frame clones only and misses some. V, J and clone size derive from that table, while D and trimming were established from the DNA sequence. This sample yields approximately 440,000 clones, of which around 89% are seen a single time; roughly 12% belongs to the top ten. Concerning this clone: Additional DNA sequences in this sample encode the identical CDR3.

Seattle patient enrollment occurred during active infection, with longitudinal follow-up thereafter. The source is a woman aged 50 to 60 with COVID-19, enrolled during active disease. The source material was peripheral blood.

As DNA, the CDR3 is TGTGCCAGCTCACCTGGGACAGGGGGCACTGAAGCTTTCTTT. It translates to CASSPGTGGTEAFF. V is TRBV18 and J is TRBJ1-1; 11 positions agree with TRBD1. After removal of 3 bases from V and 4 bases from J, the junction contained 1 base not matched to a gene. Germline CDR1 and CDR2: KGHSH and LQKENI. The CDR3 runs 14 residues. Supplemented by reference TRBV18 and TRBJ1-1, the full variable domain reads NAGVMQNPRHLVRRRGQEARLRCSPMKGHSHVYWYRQLPEEGLKFMVYLQKENIIDESGMPKERFSAEFPKEGPSILRIQQVVRGDSAAYFCASSPGTGGTEAFFGQGTRLTVV.